This T cell receptor (beta chain) is from a study of tumor and adjacent non-tumor tissue in lung cancer. The library came from three nested PCR rounds adapted from ARM-PCR protocols. In TCRdb, the multiplex PCR reads were re-called with MiXCR into one record per CDR3 protein. Among 98,000 or so distinct CDR3 sequences listed, 80% were seen once. The template was RNA from unsorted bulk tissue. The normal lung tissue was taken more than 3 cm from the tumor edge. The CDR3 is 15 amino acids. This chain uses TRBV12-3 or TRBV12-4 with TRBJ2-5; 9 bases are a match to TRBD2. The receptor comes from a man aged 55 to 69 with small cell lung cancer. Material for sequencing was distant non-tumor lung tissue. The DNA of the CDR3 is TGTGTCAGTAGTCCCTATAGCGGGGGACATGAGACCCAGTACTTC. Its translation is CVSSPYSGGHETQYF.